This is a list of T cell receptor beta chains from one sample in a study of glioma-infiltrating T cells after dendritic cell vaccination. Sequenced by immunoSEQ multiplex PCR; TCRdb stores in-frame clones only, minus some. The table has around 60,000 clones, about 89% seen once; the top ten hold about 9.9%. The starting material was blood, obtained after dendritic cell vaccination. These receptors were taken from a human donor with glioblastoma. Both conserved end residues are part of each CDR3. A D gene is named only where the DNA matches it firmly. Clone sizes are given selectively: once, few, many, or a class where the clone is expanded.

D: -
J: TRBJ2-2
size: -
V: TRBV14
DNA: TGTGCCAGCAGCCCGCAGGGGACCGGGGAGCTGTTTTTT
CDR3: CASSPQGTGELFF

D: TRBD1
J: TRBJ2-5
size: -
V: TRBV5-6
DNA: TGTGCCAGCAGACCCGGACAGGGGAGGCAAGAGACCCAGTACTTC
CDR3: CASRPGQGRQETQYF

D: -
J: TRBJ2-1
size: once
V: TRBV30
DNA: TGTGCCTGGAAGGCGCGGGTCTCCTACAATGAGCAGTTCTTC
CDR3: CAWKARVSYNEQFF

D: TRBD2
J: TRBJ2-7
size: -
V: TRBV11-2
DNA: TGTGCCAGCAGCTTCGCTCCTGGACTAGCGGATCCCTACGAGCAGTACTTC
CDR3: CASSFAPGLADPYEQYF

D: -
J: TRBJ1-4
size: -
V: TRBV6-1
DNA: TGTGCCAGTAATCTAGAGGGTCGGCCTGAAAAACTGTTTTTT
CDR3: CASNLEGRPEKLFF

D: TRBD2
J: TRBJ2-1
size: -
V: TRBV7-2
DNA: TGTGCCAGCTTATACGCCCGCGGGAGCAGGAAAAATGAGCAGTTCTTC
CDR3: CASLYARGSRKNEQFF

D: -
J: TRBJ1-1
size: -
V: TRBV19
DNA: TGTGCCAGTAGTGCCAGGGGACTGAACACTGAAGCTTTCTTT
CDR3: CASSARGLNTEAFF

D: TRBD1
J: TRBJ2-7
size: -
V: TRBV11-2
DNA: TGTGCCAGCAGTCCGGGACAGGGGGAATCCGAGCAGTACTTC
CDR3: CASSPGQGESEQYF

D: -
J: TRBJ1-2
size: -
V: TRBV12-5
DNA: TGTGCTAGTGCCCCCCGGGGCTACACCTTC
CDR3: CASAPRGYTF

D: TRBD2
J: TRBJ2-7
size: -
V: TRBV5-5
DNA: TGTGCCAGCAGCATAAAGACTAGCGAAACCCACGAGCAGTACTTC
CDR3: CASSIKTSETHEQYF

D: -
J: TRBJ2-7
size: once
V: TRBV7-9
DNA: TGTGCCAGCAGCCCGGTTCGGTCCTACGAGCAGTACTTC
CDR3: CASSPVRSYEQYF

D: TRBD2
J: TRBJ2-1
size: -
V: TRBV7-9
DNA: TGTGCCAGCAGCACACTAGCGGGAGGCGGTGAGCAGTTCTTC
CDR3: CASSTLAGGGEQFF

D: -
J: TRBJ1-1
size: -
V: TRBV2
DNA: TGTGCCAGCAGCTTGGACATGATGAACACTGAAGCTTTCTTT
CDR3: CASSLDMMNTEAFF

D: -
J: TRBJ2-2
size: -
V: TRBV6-5
DNA: TGTGCCAGCAGCTATGACAAACCCGGGGAGCTGTTTTTT
CDR3: CASSYDKPGELFF

D: -
J: TRBJ2-1
size: -
V: TRBV19
DNA: TGTGCCACTCAAAGGGCAGGGTGGTCCAATGAGCAGTTCTTC
CDR3: CATQRAGWSNEQFF

D: -
J: TRBJ1-2
size: -
V: TRBV18
DNA: TGTGCCAGCTCCCGAGGGCAGACGGACTCTAACTATGGCTACACCTTC
CDR3: CASSRGQTDSNYGYTF

D: TRBD1
J: TRBJ2-7
size: -
V: TRBV7-2
DNA: TGTGCCAGCAGCTTAGACGGACAGGGGCCCTCCTACGAGCAGTACTTC
CDR3: CASSLDGQGPSYEQYF

D: TRBD1
J: TRBJ1-5
size: -
V: TRBV30
DNA: TGTGCCTGGAGTGGGGCAGGGGGTAATCAGCCCCAGCATTTT
CDR3: CAWSGAGGNQPQHF

D: -
J: TRBJ1-3
size: -
V: TRBV21-1
DNA: TGTGCCAGCAGCAAACCCATTAAACATTTGGGGAGCTCTGGAAACACCATATATTTT
CDR3: CASSKPIKHLGSSGNTIYF

D: -
J: TRBJ1-4
size: -
V: TRBV21-1
DNA: TGTGCCAGCAGCAAAGGGGGGCGGGTGGATGAAAAACTGTTTTTT
CDR3: CASSKGGRVDEKLFF

D: -
J: TRBJ1-5
size: -
V: TRBV12-5
DNA: TGTGCTAGTGGTTCAGGGGTAGGCCAGCCCCAGCATTTT
CDR3: CASGSGVGQPQHF

D: -
J: TRBJ1-3
size: -
V: TRBV7-6
DNA: TGTGCCAGCAGCCCCCCCGTAGGGGTTGGAAACACCATATATTTT
CDR3: CASSPPVGVGNTIYF

D: TRBD1
J: TRBJ2-3
size: -
V: TRBV7-3
DNA: TGTGCCAGCGGATCCAGGACAGGTGAGGGAGACAGGACAGGGCTAGCAGATACGCAGTATTTT
CDR3: CASGSRTGEGDRTGLADTQYF

D: TRBD2
J: TRBJ2-7
size: -
V: TRBV19
DNA: TGTGCCAGTAGTACCCCTAGCGGGAGGTCCCTAAGCTCCTACGAGCAGTACTTC
CDR3: CASSTPSGRSLSSYEQYF

D: TRBD1
J: TRBJ1-1
size: -
V: TRBV6-5
DNA: TGTGCCAGCACCCTGGACAGGGGGAATACTGAAGCTTTCTTT
CDR3: CASTLDRGNTEAFF

D: -
J: TRBJ2-1
size: once
V: TRBV6-1
DNA: TGTGCCAGCAGTGAAATAGGAGGGTGGGGCAATGAGCAGTTCTTC
CDR3: CASSEIGGWGNEQFF

D: -
J: TRBJ2-1
size: -
V: TRBV1
DNA: TGCACCAGCAGCCAAAGTCCGTCGCTAGCGGGAAATTTATCCAATGAGCAGTTCTTC
CDR3: CTSSQSPSLAGNLSNEQFF